Below, 10 T cell receptor beta chains from the same sample are listed, as sequenced in a study of cytomegalovirus exposure and HLA in healthy donors. PCR amplification relied on 60 Vbeta primers (plus 13 Jbeta primers). Libraries were prepared by immunoSEQ multiplex PCR; TCRdb keeps only in-frame clonotypes and omits some of them. The repertoire includes under 200,000 clones, 80% of them detected once, and about 9.9% sits in the top ten. Material for sequencing was PBMCs. These receptors all stem from a man aged 18 to 30 in good health and CMV-seropositive.

The chain recombines TRBV12-5 with TRBJ2-2, with D possibly matching TRBD2 (6 bases). In germline, CDR1 is LGHNT, CDR2 FRNRAP. V was clipped by 3 bases and J by 0 bases, with 20 bases between them. The CDR3 contains 19 residues. CDR3 nucleotides: TGTGCTAGTGGTTTACCTTTGGGAGCGGGCCCGTCGAACACCGGGGAGCTGTTTTTT. Translation: CASGLPLGAGPSNTGELFF.

The chain is built from TRBV6-1 and TRBJ1-2, with D possibly matching TRBD1 (5 bases). Trimming removed 9 bases at V and 8 bases at J, with 19 bases between. The CDR3 is made up of 13 amino acids. Germline CDR1 MNHNS, CDR2 SASEGT. CDR3 protein: CASRGHIIGGYTF. The CDR3 DNA reads TGTGCCAGTAGAGGACATATCATTGGAGGCTACACCTTC.

In this sample, this clone turned up a few times. The chain has TRBV19 and TRBJ2-3, with TRBD1 matching over 10 bases. This CDR3 is 16 amino acids long. Germline CDR1 is LNHDA and CDR2 is SQIVND (reference sequence). V shed 1 base, J shed 7 bases, and the junction held 8 bases outside the gene matches. The CDR3 coding sequence is TGTGCCAGTAGTATAGCCGGGACAGGGGCATCCAATACGCAGTATTTT. Translating gives CASSIAGTGASNTQYF.

This rearrangement joins TRBV13 to TRBJ2-7, with TRBD1 matching 12 bases. The length of the CDR3 is 15 residues. Germline-derived CDR1 and CDR2 are PRHDT and FYEKMQ (reference sequence). V lost 5 bases to trimming and J lost 5 bases; unmatched junction nucleotides: 7. The CDR3 sequence is CASSTTGTGGHEQYF. The CDR3 nucleotides are TGTGCCAGCAGCACTACCGGGACAGGGGGCCACGAGCAGTACTTC.

The CDR3 DNA reads TGTGCCAGCAGCTTGGGGGCCCCGATGACCTACGAGCAGTACTTC. Protein sequence: CASSLGAPMTYEQYF. This chain joins TRBV5-4 and TRBJ2-7; D uncertain. The CDR3 covers 15 residues. Trimming stripped 0 bases from V and 2 bases from J, with 12 bases between. The germline V gene has CDR1 SGHNT and CDR2 YYREEE (reference sequence).

The chain couples TRBV7-9 to TRBJ2-3; 11 bases are a match to TRBD2. The CDR3 is made up of 19 amino acids. V dropped 5 bases and J dropped 0; count of bases not matched to a gene: 13. The germline V gene has CDR1 SEHNR and CDR2 FQNEAQ (reference sequence). The CDR3 DNA sequence: TGTGCCAGCAGCCCCGGACTAGCGGGCGGAAGGGCTAGCACAGATACGCAGTATTTT. It encodes CASSPGLAGGRASTDTQYF.

The chain has TRBV19 and TRBJ1-1; possible D gene TRBD1, 5 bases. CDR3 length: 13 amino acids. The germline V gene has CDR1 LNHDA and CDR2 SQIVND (reference sequence). Trimming stripped 6 bases from V and 4 bases from J, with 12 bases between. In nucleotides, the CDR3 is TGTGCCAGTAGACAGGTCAAGTTCACTGAAGCTTTCTTT. Protein product: CASRQVKFTEAFF.

This clone was seen only once. Here the CDR3 DNA reads TGTGCCTGGAGCTTAGGGGGCGGCGGCTACACCTTC. Translating it yields CAWSLGGGGYTF. The chain links TRBV30 to TRBJ1-2; 7 bases agree with TRBD1. Germline CDR1 reads GTSNPN; CDR2 reads SVGIG (reference sequence). After removal of 3 bases from V and 8 bases from J, the junction contained 6 bases not matched to a gene. The CDR3 extends over 12 amino acids.

This CDR3 is CASSQDGDRGSYEQYF. The CDR3 DNA reads TGCGCCAGCAGCCAAGACGGGGACAGGGGCTCCTACGAGCAGTACTTC. The rearrangement links TRBV4-1 to TRBJ2-7; 10 bases fit TRBD1. After removal of 0 bases from V and 0 bases from J, the junction contained 2 bases not matched to a gene. CDR3 size: 16 residues. In germline, CDR1 is MGHRA, CDR2 YSYEKL.

The V and J genes are TRBV29-1 and TRBJ2-1; 12 positions agree with TRBD2. CDR3 size: 14 residues. The V and J ends lost 6 bases and 4 bases, in that order; junction bases with no gene match: 4. Germline assignment: CDR1 SQVTM and CDR2 ANQGSEA. CDR3 nucleotides: TGCAGCGTCGGGACTAGCGGGTGGTACAATGAGCAGTTCTTC. Translated, it gives CSVGTSGWYNEQFF.